This T cell receptor (beta chain) was captured in a study of T cell repertoires in cytomegalovirus infection. Study as a whole: Recently identified HLA-C-restricted CMV epitopes and well-studied HLA-B-restricted CMV epitopes were used by the study. Public TCR beta signatures provided an indication of both CMV infection and a matching HLA type. Findings and caveats of the study: Carriage of CMV together with the relevant HLA was identifiable through cumulative public TCR beta family frequency. Ex vivo responses were dominated by HLA-C-restricted CMV-specific TCR beta clonotypes.

MiXCR, applied by TCRdb to the reads, yields one record per CDR3 protein. Here the sample spans 750,000 to 950,000 distinct CDR3 sequences, about 28% being singletons. This clonotype was observed a handful of times. The antigen remains undetermined. Germline values: CDR1 ENHRY, CDR2 SYGVKD. The V and J ends lost 2 bases and 4 bases respectively, with 15 bases between them. CDR3 length: 16 amino acids. This chain uses TRBV10-3 with TRBJ2-1, with D tentatively TRBD2 (6 bases). This receptor was taken from a human donor in good health (CMV status not recorded). Some clones in this sample may be carry-over from other donors' samples. The sequenced sample was cultured CD8+ T cells from PBMCs, obtained from culture after CMV antigen stimulation. This chain's CDR3 is CAISEPTSPPYNEQFF. The CDR3, as DNA: TGTGCCATCAGTGAGCCGACTAGTCCCCCTTACAATGAGCAGTTCTTC.